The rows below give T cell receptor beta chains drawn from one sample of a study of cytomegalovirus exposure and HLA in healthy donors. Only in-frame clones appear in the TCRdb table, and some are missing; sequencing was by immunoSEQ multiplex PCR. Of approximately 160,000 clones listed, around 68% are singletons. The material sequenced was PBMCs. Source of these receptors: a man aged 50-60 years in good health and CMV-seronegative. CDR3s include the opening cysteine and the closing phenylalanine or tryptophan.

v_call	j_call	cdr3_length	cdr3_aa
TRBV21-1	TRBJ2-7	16	CASSKVSGGESREQYF
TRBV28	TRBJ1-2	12	CASYNPGDGYTF
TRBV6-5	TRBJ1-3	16	CASSYGTGRAGNTIYF
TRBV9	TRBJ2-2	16	CASSVEKGAATGELFF
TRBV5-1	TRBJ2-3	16	CASSLGNGTGLDTQYF
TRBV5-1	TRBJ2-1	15	CASSLGLAGYNEQFF
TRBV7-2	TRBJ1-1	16	CASSRSPTGVDTEAFF
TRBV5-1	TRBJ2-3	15	CASSLDAESGVTQYF
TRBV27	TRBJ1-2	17	CASSPPLLSSLNYGYTF
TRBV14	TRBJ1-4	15	CASSQAWGLNEKLFF